The rows below give T cell receptor beta chains drawn from one sample of a study of OX40 agonist ivuxolimab in advanced cancers. Sequencing used immunoSEQ multiplex PCR; TCRdb keeps in-frame clones, though not all of them. Seen here are fewer than 120,000 clones, approximately 89% observed once, and the top ten hold less than 0.3%. This material consisted of CD4+ or CD8+ T cells sorted from blood, taken in a trial of the OX40 agonist ivuxolimab. Source of these receptors: an adult with an advanced solid tumor such as melanoma, head and neck, liver or kidney cancer. CDR3s leave out the opening cysteine and the closing phenylalanine or tryptophan. D genes are given only for firm matches. Where a row states a size, it is once, few, many or the class of an expanded clone; other rows omit it.

d_gene: TRBD1
v_gene: TRBV7-2
j_gene: TRBJ2-5
abundance: NA
CDR3aa: ASSPPGTGRETQY

d_gene: NA
v_gene: TRBV28
j_gene: TRBJ1-5
abundance: NA
CDR3aa: ATERGMTQPQH

d_gene: NA
v_gene: TRBV6-5
j_gene: TRBJ1-1
abundance: NA
CDR3aa: ASSYSIRRTEAF

d_gene: TRBD2
v_gene: TRBV2
j_gene: TRBJ2-3
abundance: NA
CDR3aa: ASAGRTSGIDTQY

d_gene: TRBD2
v_gene: TRBV7-2
j_gene: TRBJ2-7
abundance: NA
CDR3aa: ASSSSGSLYEQY

d_gene: NA
v_gene: TRBV11-2
j_gene: TRBJ1-6
abundance: NA
CDR3aa: ASSPRAYSYNSPLH

d_gene: TRBD2
v_gene: TRBV7-8
j_gene: TRBJ2-3
abundance: NA
CDR3aa: ASSLQAGGSDTQY

d_gene: NA
v_gene: TRBV5-6
j_gene: TRBJ1-6
abundance: once
CDR3aa: ASSPQINNSPLH

d_gene: NA
v_gene: TRBV6-5
j_gene: TRBJ2-1
abundance: NA
CDR3aa: ASSKLPTGNEQF

d_gene: TRBD1
v_gene: TRBV7-8
j_gene: TRBJ2-2
abundance: NA
CDR3aa: ASSSTGVNTGELF

d_gene: NA
v_gene: TRBV30
j_gene: TRBJ1-2
abundance: NA
CDR3aa: AWSVGTGWGYT

d_gene: TRBD1
v_gene: TRBV29-1
j_gene: TRBJ1-2
abundance: NA
CDR3aa: SVGQARHYGYT

d_gene: TRBD2
v_gene: TRBV30
j_gene: TRBJ2-1
abundance: NA
CDR3aa: AWEHYSGRSGEQF

d_gene: TRBD1
v_gene: TRBV5-1
j_gene: TRBJ1-1
abundance: NA
CDR3aa: ASSLRPQGVNTEAF

d_gene: NA
v_gene: TRBV19
j_gene: TRBJ1-1
abundance: NA
CDR3aa: ASSMAGIEAF

d_gene: NA
v_gene: TRBV30
j_gene: TRBJ2-7
abundance: NA
CDR3aa: AWGQSIEQY

d_gene: TRBD1
v_gene: TRBV5-1
j_gene: TRBJ2-7
abundance: NA
CDR3aa: ASFDRGRASSYEQY

d_gene: NA
v_gene: TRBV27
j_gene: TRBJ1-1
abundance: NA
CDR3aa: ASSLSPQSNTEAF

d_gene: NA
v_gene: TRBV5-5
j_gene: TRBJ2-7
abundance: NA
CDR3aa: ASSSRTVSSYEQY

d_gene: NA
v_gene: TRBV6-1
j_gene: TRBJ1-5
abundance: NA
CDR3aa: ASSELARRNQPQH